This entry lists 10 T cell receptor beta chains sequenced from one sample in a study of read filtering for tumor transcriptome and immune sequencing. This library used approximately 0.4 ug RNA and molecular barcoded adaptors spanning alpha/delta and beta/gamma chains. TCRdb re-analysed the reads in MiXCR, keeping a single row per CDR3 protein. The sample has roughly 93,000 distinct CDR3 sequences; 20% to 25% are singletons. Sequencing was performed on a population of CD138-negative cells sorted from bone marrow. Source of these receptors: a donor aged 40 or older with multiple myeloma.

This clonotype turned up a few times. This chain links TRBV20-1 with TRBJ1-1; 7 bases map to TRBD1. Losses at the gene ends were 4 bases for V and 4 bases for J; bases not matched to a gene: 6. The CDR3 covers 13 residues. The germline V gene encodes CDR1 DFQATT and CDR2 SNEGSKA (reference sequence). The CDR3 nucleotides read TGCAGTGCTACCCAGGGGGGAATCACTGAAGCTTTCTTT. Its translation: CSATQGGITEAFF.

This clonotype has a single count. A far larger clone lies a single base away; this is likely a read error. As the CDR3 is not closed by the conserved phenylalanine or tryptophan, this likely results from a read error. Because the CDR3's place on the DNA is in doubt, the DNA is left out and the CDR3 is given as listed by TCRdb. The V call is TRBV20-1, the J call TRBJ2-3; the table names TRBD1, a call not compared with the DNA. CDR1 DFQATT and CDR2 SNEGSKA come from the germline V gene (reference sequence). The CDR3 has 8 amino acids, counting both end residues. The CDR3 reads CSASTGGG.

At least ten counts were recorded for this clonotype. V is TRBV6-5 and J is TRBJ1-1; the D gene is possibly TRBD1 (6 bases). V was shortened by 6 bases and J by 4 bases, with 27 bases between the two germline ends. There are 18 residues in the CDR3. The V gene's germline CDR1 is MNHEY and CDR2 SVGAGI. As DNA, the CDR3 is TGTGCCAGCAGAGCCCTGGGGGCGAGGGGTTCGTTGAGCACTGAAGCTTTCTTT. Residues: CASRALGARGSLSTEAFF.

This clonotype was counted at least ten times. The CDR3 DNA sequence: TGTGCCAGCAGTGTCGCTTTAGGCGGCACTGAAGCTTTCTTT. As protein: CASSVALGGTEAFF. V and J are TRBV6-1 and TRBJ1-1, with D hard to call. V lost 4 bases, J lost 4 bases, and 13 bases lay in between. This CDR3 is 14 amino acids long. In germline, CDR1 is MNHNS, CDR2 SASEGT.

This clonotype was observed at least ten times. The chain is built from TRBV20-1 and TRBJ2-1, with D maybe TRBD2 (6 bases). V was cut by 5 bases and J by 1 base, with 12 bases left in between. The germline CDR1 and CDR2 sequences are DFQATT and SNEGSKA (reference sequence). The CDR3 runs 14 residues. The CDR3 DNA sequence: TGCAGTGCTGGGGGGACTGCGTCCTACAATGAGCAGTTCTTC. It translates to CSAGGTASYNEQFF.

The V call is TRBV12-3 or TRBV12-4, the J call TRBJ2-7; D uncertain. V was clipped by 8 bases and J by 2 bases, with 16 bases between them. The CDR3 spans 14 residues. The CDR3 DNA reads TGTGCCAGCGGCGTGGTTGGGCATCCCTACGAGCAGTACTTC. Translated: CASGVVGHPYEQYF.

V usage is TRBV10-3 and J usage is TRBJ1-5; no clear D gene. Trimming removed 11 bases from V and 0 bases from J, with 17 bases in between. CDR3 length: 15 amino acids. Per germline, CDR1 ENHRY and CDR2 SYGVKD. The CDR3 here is CAASEDLYSNQPQHF. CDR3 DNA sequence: TGTGCCGCCAGCGAGGACCTGTATAGCAATCAGCCCCAGCATTTT.

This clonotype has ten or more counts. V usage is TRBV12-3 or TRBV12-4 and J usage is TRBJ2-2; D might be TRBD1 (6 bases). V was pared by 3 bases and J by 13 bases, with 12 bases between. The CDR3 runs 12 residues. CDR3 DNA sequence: TGTGCCAGCAGTTTTTTACAGGGCTGGCTGTTTTTT. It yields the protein CASSFLQGWLFF.

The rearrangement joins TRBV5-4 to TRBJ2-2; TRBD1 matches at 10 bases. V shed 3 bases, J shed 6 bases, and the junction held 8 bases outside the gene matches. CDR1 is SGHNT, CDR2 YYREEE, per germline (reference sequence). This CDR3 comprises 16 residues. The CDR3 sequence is CASSSSPGQGSGELFF. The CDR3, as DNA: TGTGCCAGCAGCTCAAGTCCGGGACAGGGGTCCGGGGAGCTGTTTTTT.

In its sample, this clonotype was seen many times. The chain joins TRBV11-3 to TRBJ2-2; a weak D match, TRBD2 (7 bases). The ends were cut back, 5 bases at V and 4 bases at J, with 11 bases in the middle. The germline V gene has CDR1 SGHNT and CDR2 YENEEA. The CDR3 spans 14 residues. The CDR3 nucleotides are TGTGCCAGCAGCAGAGGGGGGGGCACCGGGGAGCTGTTTTTT. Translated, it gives CASSRGGGTGELFF.